Presented here are 26 T cell receptor beta chains from one specimen sequenced in a study of beta chain features in type 1 diabetes. The isolated RNA, all of it, was reverse transcribed, so expressed TCRB transcripts were what got sequenced. Data came from immunoSEQ multiplex PCR; TCRdb stores just in-frame clones and leaves some out. Among around 280,000 clones, 8% were seen once, and the ten largest hold approximately 0.93%. Input material: central memory CD4+ T cells from blood. The receptors here all came from a woman aged 18-29 years in good health.

This clone has more than one count but fewer than ten. The rearrangement joins TRBV20-1 to TRBJ1-2; the D is unclear. This CDR3 contains 9 residues. V was pared by 6 bases and J by 8 bases, with 7 bases between. Germline CDR1 DFQATT, CDR2 SNEGSKA (reference sequence). CDR3 coding DNA: TGCAGTGCCACCCAAGGCTACACCTTC. It translates to CSATQGYTF.

This clone was recorded once. The chain has TRBV5-1 and TRBJ2-2; D may match TRBD1 or TRBD2 (6 bases each). The CDR3 covers 12 residues. Trimming took 6 bases from V and 7 from J, leaving 10 bases between them. The germline V gene has CDR1 SGHRS and CDR2 YFSETQ. The CDR3 sequence: CASTQGGGELFF. The CDR3 DNA sequence: TGCGCCAGCACACAGGGAGGCGGGGAGCTGTTTTTT. The whole variable domain, remainder taken from reference TRBV5-1 and TRBJ2-2, is KAGVTQTPRYLIKTRGQQVTLSCSPISGHRSVSWYQQTPGQGLQFLFEYFSETQRNKGNFPGRFSGRQFSNSRSEMNVSTLELGDSALYLCASTQGGGELFFGEGSRLTVL.

This clone was picked up a small number of times. This sequence joins TRBV4-2 and TRBJ1-6; TRBD1 agrees at 9 bases. Trimming at V came to 2 bases and at J to 6 bases, leaving 2 bases not matched to a gene. The CDR3 runs to 15 residues. Germline values: CDR1 LGHNA, CDR2 YNFKEQ. The CDR3 region is CASSQIQGANSPLHF. The CDR3 DNA reads as TGTGCCAGCAGCCAAATACAGGGGGCTAATTCACCCCTCCACTTT.

V usage is TRBV5-4 and J usage is TRBJ2-3; 9 positions agree with TRBD2. CDR1 and CDR2 (germline): SGHNT, YYREEE (reference sequence). V shed 6 bases and J 0 bases; nucleotides not matched to a gene: 2. The CDR3 consists of 14 residues. The DNA of the CDR3 is TGTGCCAGCACTCTAGCGGGGAGCACAGATACGCAGTATTTT. Residues: CASTLAGSTDTQYF.

The chain uses TRBV20-1 and TRBJ1-1, with D uncertain. The CDR3 spans 8 residues. V was clipped by 6 bases and J by 11 bases, with 7 bases between them. Per the germline V gene, CDR1 is DFQATT and CDR2 is SNEGSKA (reference sequence). The CDR3 spells CSAQKAFF. CDR3 bases: TGCAGTGCCCAAAAGGCTTTCTTT.

The gene calls are TRBV25-1 and TRBJ2-1; 12 bases agree with TRBD2. The germline CDR1 and CDR2 sequences are MGHDK and SYGVNS. Trimming removed 5 bases from V and 9 bases from J; junction bases left unmatched: 8. The CDR3 has 15 amino acids. CDR3 amino acids: CASSPRTSGTGEQFF. The CDR3 nucleotides read TGTGCCAGCAGTCCCCGGACTAGCGGGACGGGTGAGCAGTTCTTC. Full variable domain (remainder filled in from reference TRBV25-1 and TRBJ2-1): EADIYQTPRYLVIGTGKKITLECSQTMGHDKMYWYQQDPGMELHLIHYSYGVNSTEKGDLSSESTVSRIRTEHFPLTLESARPSHTSQYLCASSPRTSGTGEQFFGPGTRLTVL.

The chain combines TRBV5-6 with TRBJ2-7, with TRBD1 as a possible D gene (6 bases). The CDR3 contains 14 residues. Between the trimmed V and J ends, which lost 4 bases and 3 bases, there was a span of 14 bases. Germline V gives CDR1 SGHDT, CDR2 YYEEEE. The CDR3 DNA is TGTGCCAGCAGCCAGGGGACAAGGATCTACGAGCAGTACTTC. Encoded protein: CASSQGTRIYEQYF.

The genes are TRBV6-5 and TRBJ1-2; maybe TRBD1 (6 bases). Germline CDR1 reads MNHEY; CDR2 reads SVGAGI. Trimming shortened V by 8 bases and J by 3 bases, and 16 bases separated the two germline ends. This CDR3 is built from 14 residues. The CDR3 DNA reads TGTGCCAGCTCCTACGGACAGTCTTACTATGGCTACACCTTC. Translating gives CASSYGQSYYGYTF.

This clone showed up just a few times. J is TRBJ2-1 and V is TRBV5-1; 7 nucleotides match TRBD2. CDR1 SGHRS and CDR2 YFSETQ come from the germline V gene. CDR3 length: 14 residues. Trimming took 8 bases from V and 6 from J; bases not matched to a gene: 11. CDR3 sequence: CASVSAGASNEQFF. In DNA form, the CDR3 reads TGCGCCAGTGTATCTGCGGGAGCCTCCAATGAGCAGTTCTTC. Combining the CDR3 with reference TRBV5-1 and TRBJ2-1 gives the whole variable domain KAGVTQTPRYLIKTRGQQVTLSCSPISGHRSVSWYQQTPGQGLQFLFEYFSETQRNKGNFPGRFSGRQFSNSRSEMNVSTLELGDSALYLCASVSAGASNEQFFGPGTRLTVL.

The chain has TRBV27 and TRBJ1-1, with D possibly TRBD1 on 6 matching bases. V was trimmed by 8 bases and J by 5 bases, leaving 18 bases between them. CDR1 is MNHEY, CDR2 SMNVEV, per germline (reference sequence). The CDR3 has 14 amino acids. CDR3 loop: CASRVGGRDTEAFF. The CDR3 DNA reads TGTGCCAGCCGGGTTGGGGGCCGGGATACTGAAGCTTTCTTT.

This clone was recorded a few times. The CDR3 protein is CASSQLGSYEQYF. The DNA for the CDR3 is TGTGCCAGCAGCCAACTAGGGTCCTACGAGCAGTACTTC. The chain combines TRBV14 with TRBJ2-7; no firm D call. V was clipped by 2 bases and J by 1 base, with 6 bases between them. Germline assignment: CDR1 SGHDN and CDR2 FVKESK. The CDR3 spans 13 residues.

There are a few counts of this clone. The chain links TRBV5-1 to TRBJ2-1; 10 positions agree with TRBD2. This CDR3 region has 15 residues. CDR1 is SGHRS, CDR2 YFSETQ, per germline. Losses at the gene ends were 3 bases for V and 7 bases for J; bases not matched to a gene: 7. Here the CDR3 reads CASSWTSGASNEQFF. The CDR3 DNA reads TGCGCCAGCAGCTGGACTAGCGGTGCCTCTAATGAGCAGTTCTTC.

This rearrangement joins TRBV7-9 to TRBJ2-5; TRBD2 matches 8 bases. This CDR3 spans 16 amino acids. Trimming took 5 bases from V and 4 from J; bases not matched to a gene: 12. Per germline, CDR1 SEHNR and CDR2 FQNEAQ (reference sequence). The DNA for the CDR3 is TGTGCCAGCAGCCTCGGGGGGGCCCGAATTTTAGAGACCCAGTACTTC. Translation gives CASSLGGARILETQYF. Full variable domain (outside the CDR3, taken from reference TRBV7-9 and TRBJ2-5): DTGVSQNPRHKITKRGQNVTFRCDPISEHNRLYWYRQTLGQGPEFLTYFQNEAQLEKSRLLSDRFSAERPKGSFSTLEIQRTEQGDSAMYLCASSLGGARILETQYFGPGTRLLVL.

The J gene is TRBJ2-1, the V gene TRBV6-5; D may be TRBD1 or TRBD2 (5 bases each). The CDR3 covers 15 residues. V lost 6 bases and J lost 0, with 12 bases in between. Germline V lookup: CDR1 MNHEY, CDR2 SVGAGI. The CDR3, as DNA: TGTGCCAGCAGAGGGACCGGGGTCTCCTACAATGAGCAGTTCTTC. Amino acids: CASRGTGVSYNEQFF.

This rearrangement joins TRBV4-3 to TRBJ2-2; D might be TRBD2 (6 bases). CDR3 length: 16 residues. Germline V gene sequence: CDR1 LGHNA, CDR2 YSLEER. Trimming stripped 4 bases from V and 6 bases from J, with 18 bases between. The CDR3 loop is CASSPEGGMWAGELFF. The CDR3 bases are TGCGCCAGCAGCCCGGAGGGCGGGATGTGGGCCGGGGAGCTGTTTTTT.

The rearrangement uses TRBV7-2 and TRBJ2-5; TRBD2 might be the D (6 bases). Trimming cost V 5 bases and J 1 base, with 17 bases left between them. CDR1 is SGHTA and CDR2 is FQGNSA in the germline V gene. This CDR3 has 16 amino acids. CDR3 DNA: TGTGCCAGCAGCCTGGCCGAGGGTAGCGGCCAAGAGACCCAGTACTTC. This encodes CASSLAEGSGQETQYF.

This clone has only a few counts. The J gene is TRBJ2-6, the V gene TRBV28; D not certain. CDR3 length: 15 residues. V dropped 8 bases and J dropped 0 bases, with 11 bases sitting between them. Germline CDR1 is MDHEN and CDR2 is SYDVKM. CDR3 bases: TGTGCCAGCGGGGTGTGGTCCTCTGGGGCCAACGTCCTGACTTTC. This translates into CASGVWSSGANVLTF.

The chain links TRBV15 to TRBJ2-7; the D is unclear. The CDR3 is made up of 13 amino acids. Trimming shortened V by 6 bases and J by 0 bases, and 9 bases separated the two germline ends. The germline V gene has CDR1 LNHNV and CDR2 YYDKDF (reference sequence). The CDR3 loop reads CATRARSSYEQYF. The CDR3 nucleotides read TGTGCCACCAGGGCCCGATCCTCCTACGAGCAGTACTTC.

This clone was counted a few times. Distinct nucleotide sequences in the sample also encode this CDR3. The chain recombines TRBV19 with TRBJ2-6; D gene unclear. V lost 3 bases and J lost 0, with 3 bases in between. This CDR3 spans 14 amino acids. Looked up from germline, CDR1 is LNHDA and CDR2 is SQIVND (reference sequence). CDR3 nucleotide sequence: TGTGCCAGTAGTATTCCCTCTGGGGCCAACGTCCTGACTTTC. Amino acids: CASSIPSGANVLTF.

This clone appeared a few times. The rearrangement joins TRBV29-1 to TRBJ2-3; D is ambiguous. Per the germline V gene, CDR1 is SQVTM and CDR2 is ANQGSEA. This CDR3 is 14 amino acids long. V was clipped by 7 bases and J by 1 base, with 15 bases between them. CDR3 loop: CSELGIFGTDTQYF. The DNA of the CDR3 is TGCAGCGAGCTAGGGATATTTGGCACAGATACGCAGTATTTT.

This chain links TRBV5-1 with TRBJ2-1; D might be TRBD1 (5 bases). The CDR3 spans 15 residues. Germline CDR1 and CDR2: SGHRS and YFSETQ. With 0 bases removed from V and 9 bases from J, the gap between germline ends came to 16 bases. The CDR3 sequence: CASSLGGTNSGEQFF. The CDR3 DNA sequence: TGCGCCAGCAGCTTGGGGGGCACAAATTCCGGTGAGCAGTTCTTC.

This clone has ten or more counts. The chain is built from TRBV5-1 and TRBJ2-6, with D hard to call. The CDR3 extends over 14 amino acids. CDR1 SGHRS and CDR2 YFSETQ come from the germline V gene. Trimming stripped 0 bases from V and 3 bases from J, with 4 bases between. The CDR3 protein is CASSLAGGANVLTF. Written as DNA, the CDR3 is TGCGCCAGCAGCTTGGCCGGTGGGGCCAACGTCCTGACTTTC.

This clone has only a few counts. The CDR3 loop reads CATMDPDRLNYGYTF. CDR3 sequence (DNA): TGTGCCACCATGGACCCAGACCGTTTAAACTATGGCTACACCTTC. This chain joins TRBV6-6 and TRBJ1-2; D unresolved. The CDR3 has 15 residues. CDR1 MNHNY and CDR2 SVGAGI come from the germline V gene (reference sequence). V was trimmed by 10 bases and J by 2 bases, leaving 20 bases between them.

DNA of the CDR3: TGTGCCACCAGCGGAGCACAGCTTGAAGCTTTCTTT. It is translated as CATSGAQLEAFF. The chain couples TRBV15 to TRBJ1-1; D uncertain. Trimming left V 5 bases short and J 7 bases short, with 11 bases between. The length of the CDR3 is 12 residues. The germline V gene has CDR1 LNHNV and CDR2 YYDKDF (reference sequence).

CDR3 nucleotides: TGTGCCAGCTCACGGAGATTACCGGGGGACCAAGAGACCCAGTACTTC. It encodes CASSRRLPGDQETQYF. V is TRBV18 and J is TRBJ2-5; D may be TRBD2 (6 bases). Trimming took off 4 bases at V and 0 bases at J, with 15 bases between the two ends. Germline V lookup: CDR1 KGHSH, CDR2 LQKENI. The CDR3 length is 16 residues. The full variable domain, in which reference TRBV18 and TRBJ2-5 provide the parts outside the CDR3, is NAGVMQNPRHLVRRRGQEARLRCSPMKGHSHVYWYRQLPEEGLKFMVYLQKENIIDESGMPKERFSAEFPKEGPSILRIQQVVRGDSAAYFCASSRRLPGDQETQYFGPGTRLLVL.

The chain uses TRBV4-2 and TRBJ2-1, with D unclear. The CDR3 runs 14 residues. In germline, CDR1 is LGHNA, CDR2 YNFKEQ. Trimming removed 3 bases from V and 8 bases from J, with 14 bases in between. The CDR3 spells CASSQTDPSHEQFF. The DNA for the CDR3 is TGTGCCAGCAGCCAGACTGACCCGTCCCATGAGCAGTTCTTC.